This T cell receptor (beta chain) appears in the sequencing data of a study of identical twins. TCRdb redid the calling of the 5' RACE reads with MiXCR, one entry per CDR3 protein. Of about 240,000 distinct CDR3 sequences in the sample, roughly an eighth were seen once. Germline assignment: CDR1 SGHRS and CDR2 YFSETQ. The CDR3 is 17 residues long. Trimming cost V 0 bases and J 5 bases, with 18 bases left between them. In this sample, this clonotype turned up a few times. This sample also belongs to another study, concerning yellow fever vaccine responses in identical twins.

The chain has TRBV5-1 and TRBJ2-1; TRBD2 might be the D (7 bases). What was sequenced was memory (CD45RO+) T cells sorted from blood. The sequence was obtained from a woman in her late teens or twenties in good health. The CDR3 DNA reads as TGCGCCAGCAGCTTGGTCAGGGGCGGGAGATGGGACAATGAGCAGTTCTTC. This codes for CASSLVRGGRWDNEQFF.